This T cell receptor beta chain is drawn from a study of cytomegalovirus exposure and HLA in healthy donors. Only in-frame clones appear in the TCRdb table, and some are missing; sequencing was by immunoSEQ multiplex PCR. The data contain approximately 230,000 clones, 87% of them seen just once; the ten biggest clones take up 12%. Germline loops: CDR1 SGHAT, CDR2 FQNNGV. V lost 5 bases and J lost 6; bases outside the gene matches: 9. This CDR3 region has 14 residues. From the roughly 110-subject validation cohort, which was separate from the approximately 670-subject first cohort, the donors were drawn.

V gene TRBV11-2 combines with J gene TRBJ2-7; 8 bases map to TRBD1. The source is a man aged 18 to 35 in good health and CMV-seropositive. The sample comprised PBMCs. The CDR3 DNA is TGTGCCAGCAGCGGAGACAGGGGTTACAGCGAGCAGTACTTC. Encoded protein: CASSGDRGYSEQYF.